This T cell receptor (beta chain) was observed in a study of OX40 agonist ivuxolimab in advanced cancers. TCRdb keeps only in-frame clones here, not all; method: immunoSEQ multiplex PCR. Of tens of thousands of clones listed, 75% to 90% are singletons. The V end lost 5 bases, the J end lost 4 bases, and 6 bases lay between the germline ends. CDR3 length equals 12 residues. Germline CDR1 and CDR2: MNHEY and SMNVEV (reference sequence). The chain combines TRBV27 with TRBJ1-5, with D hard to call. This TCR derives from an adult with an advanced solid tumor such as melanoma, head and neck, liver or kidney cancer. Sequenced here: CD4+ or CD8+ T cells sorted from blood, sampled in a trial of the OX40 agonist ivuxolimab. The CDR3: CASSNSNQPQHF. In nucleotides, the CDR3 is TGTGCCAGCAGTAATTCTAATCAGCCCCAGCATTTT.